This TCR beta chain originates from a study of blood T cell repertoires in COVID-19 (dated by TCRdb to the early 2020s). In the study overall: Collaborator samples came from the United States, Italy and Spain and covered acute and convalescent phases of COVID-19. The prospective study material was composed of cDNA or gDNA derived from T cells, B-cell-depleted T cells, or PBMCs. Deeply sampled blood TCRbeta repertoires from subjects exposed to, actively infected with, or recovered from COVID-19 were included in the dataset. The repertoires were released in a freely available public database meant as a resource for research on the immune response to SARS-CoV-2. Samples were obtained from the ongoing ImmuneRACE study (first 160 participants) and from 1,254 subjects provided by 6 global collaborators. Nearly every sample came with metadata listing a de-identified subject ID, COVID-19 status, age in years and sex. Where available, HLA class I and class II types were obtained from metadata supplied by the sample provider rather than from assay-based typing. What the study reported, not specific to this receptor: How much clinical and demographic metadata was included differed by source and by participant, and the metadata was provided uncurated.

About this clone: No cognate antigen has been identified for it. No much larger clone is present one base from it, and per-base qualities are unavailable.

The immunoSEQ Assay, a bias-controlled multiplex PCR, was used to amplify TCRbeta CDR3 regions from genomic DNA. Under the source paper's analysis protocol: Nucleated cell counts per sample were estimated from amplification of reference gene primers within the assay. To quantify the absolute abundance of each unique TCRbeta CDR3 rearrangement, sequence reads were collapsed and filtered. For each sample, productive Simpson clonality was calculated as the square root of Simpson's diversity index over productive rearrangements. The table comes from immuneACCESS by way of TCRdb, which keeps in-frame sequences with V and J called. Part of the clones is missing from these tables; in studies checked, under half for an unresolved V gene and the rest for unknown reasons. For V, J and clone size, that table is used; D and trimming come from the DNA. This sample is represented by a few hundred thousand clones; roughly 90% of them were singletons. 0.95% to 1.5% of the sample rests with the top ten.

Collaborating institutions collected whole blood in K2EDTA tubes following their own protocols. For TCRbeta analysis, collaborators shipped samples as frozen whole blood, isolated PBMCs, or DNA extracted from either of those sample types. CDR1 and CDR2, per the germline V gene, are SGHVS and FQNEAQ. V is cut by 3 bases and J by 4 bases, and the space between the germline ends is 10 bases. The CDR3 measures 15 amino acids from cysteine to phenylalanine. Only the CDR3 portion is preserved as DNA: 45 bases, with reading frame beginning at the first base. The source of this sequence is a man between 35 and 55 years old with acute or convalescent COVID-19. The chain uses TRBV7-8 and TRBJ2-6, with no reliable assignment of the D segment. The material sequenced was peripheral blood. The CDR3 in this case is CASSFRFSGANVLTF. At the DNA level, the sequence is TGTGCCAGCAGCTTCCGGTTCTCGGGGGCCAACGTCCTGACTTTC.